This T cell receptor beta chain was sequenced during a study of blood T cell repertoires in COVID-19. The overall study: Sources were T cells, B-cell-depleted T cells, or PBMCs; the material itself was cDNA or gDNA.

This CDR3 contains 17 residues. Germline CDR1 is MNHNS and CDR2 is SASEGT. The V end was cut by 2 bases, the J end by 8 bases, with 21 bases between. Under the authors' procedure: Researchers report that nucleated cell counts were estimated from reference gene primer amplification. Libraries were prepared by immunoSEQ multiplex PCR; TCRdb keeps only in-frame clonotypes and omits some of them. That table furnishes V, J and clone size, whereas the DNA furnished D and trimming. This table holds 150,000 to 200,000 clones, about 88% found once. The sample was peripheral blood. This sequence was found in a man in his 60s with active or convalescent COVID-19. This rearrangement joins TRBV6-1 to TRBJ1-4; perhaps TRBD1 as D (5 bases). As DNA, the CDR3 is TGTGCCAGCAGTGAATTCCCCTCCCGACAGTCAAGCGAAAAACTGTTTTTT. It yields the protein CASSEFPSRQSSEKLFF.